This TCR beta chain was sequenced in a study of T cell responses to AZD1222 COVID-19 vaccine. Study-level information: Second-dose recipients at about 4 or about 12 weeks were treated as one pooled group. Study-level findings and limits: With dominance at 160-218 and 743-854, vaccine-associated CD4 TCRs spanned spike. A rise in Spike-specific TCR breadth and depth followed two AZD1222 doses.

V was pared by 7 bases and J by 5 bases, with 9 bases of the junction left unmatched. Germline CDR1 LNHDA, CDR2 SQIVND (reference sequence). This CDR3 region has 15 residues. This clone was detected a few times. Its target is not known. The assay was immunoSEQ multiplex PCR, and TCRdb's table has in-frame clones only and misses some. The data show some 150,000 clones, 89% seen once. V and J are TRBV19 and TRBJ1-5, with 9 bases that match TRBD1. Sequences were derived from peripheral blood, sampled on day 0 of AZD1222 vaccination. This receptor was obtained from an adult in good health. The CDR3 sequence: CASNPWDRVDQPQHF. CDR3 DNA: TGTGCCAGTAACCCCTGGGACAGGGTTGATCAGCCCCAGCATTTT.